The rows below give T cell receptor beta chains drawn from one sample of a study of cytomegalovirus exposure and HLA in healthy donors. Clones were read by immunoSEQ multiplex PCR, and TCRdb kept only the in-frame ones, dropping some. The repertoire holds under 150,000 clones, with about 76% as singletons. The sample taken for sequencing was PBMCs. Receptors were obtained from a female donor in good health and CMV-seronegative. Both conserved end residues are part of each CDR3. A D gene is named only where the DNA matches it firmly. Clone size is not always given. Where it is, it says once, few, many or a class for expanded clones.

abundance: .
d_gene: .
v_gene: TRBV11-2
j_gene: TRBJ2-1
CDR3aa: CASSTGTSLYNEQFF
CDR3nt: TGTGCCAGCAGCACGGGGACTTCCTTATACAATGAGCAGTTCTTC

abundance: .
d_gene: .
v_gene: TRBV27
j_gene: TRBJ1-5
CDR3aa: CASSLSGEDQPQHF
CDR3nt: TGTGCCAGCAGTTTATCTGGGGAGGATCAGCCCCAGCATTTT

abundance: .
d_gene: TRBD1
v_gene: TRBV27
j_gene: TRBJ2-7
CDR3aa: CASSRNRGFGEQYF
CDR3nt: TGTGCCAGCAGCCGCAACAGGGGCTTCGGGGAGCAGTACTTC

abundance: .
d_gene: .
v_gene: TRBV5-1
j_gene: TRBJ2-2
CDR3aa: CASGLNPSSANTGELFF
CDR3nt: TGCGCCAGCGGGTTGAACCCCTCCAGCGCGAACACCGGGGAGCTGTTTTTT

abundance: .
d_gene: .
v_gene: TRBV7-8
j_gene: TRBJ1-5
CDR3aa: CASSSDRNQPQHF
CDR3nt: TGTGCCAGCAGCTCAGACAGAAATCAGCCCCAGCATTTT

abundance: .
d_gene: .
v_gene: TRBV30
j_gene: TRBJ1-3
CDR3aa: CAWSVGRGWNTIYF
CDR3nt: TGTGCCTGGAGTGTGGGCAGGGGTTGGAACACCATATATTTT

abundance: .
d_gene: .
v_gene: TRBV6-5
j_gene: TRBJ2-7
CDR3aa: CASSYSYSLYEQYF
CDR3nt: TGTGCCAGCAGTTACTCTTACAGCTTATACGAGCAGTACTTC

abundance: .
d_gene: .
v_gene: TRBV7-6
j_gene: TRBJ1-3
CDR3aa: CASSQSGSVGGNTIYF
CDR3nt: TGTGCCAGCAGCCAATCCGGGAGTGTGGGAGGAAACACCATATATTTT

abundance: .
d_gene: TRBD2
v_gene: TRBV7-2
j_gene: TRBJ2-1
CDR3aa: CASSPVAGRIEQFF
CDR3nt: TGTGCCAGCAGCCCGGTAGCGGGGCGGATTGAGCAGTTCTTC

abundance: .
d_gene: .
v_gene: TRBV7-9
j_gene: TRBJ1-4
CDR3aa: CASSWDIRNEKLFF
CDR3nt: TGTGCCAGCAGCTGGGACATTAGAAATGAAAAACTGTTTTTT

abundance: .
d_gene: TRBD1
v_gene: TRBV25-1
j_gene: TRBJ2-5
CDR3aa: CASSEYLGTGGQATQYF
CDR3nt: TGTGCCAGCAGTGAATATCTCGGGACAGGGGGCCAGGCGACCCAGTACTTC

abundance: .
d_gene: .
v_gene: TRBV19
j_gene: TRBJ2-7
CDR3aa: CASSISGVRAYEQYF
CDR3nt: TGTGCCAGTAGTATATCGGGGGTTAGAGCCTACGAGCAGTACTTC

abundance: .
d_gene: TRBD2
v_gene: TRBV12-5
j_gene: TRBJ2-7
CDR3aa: CASGLASRLAGGPSSYEQYF
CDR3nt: TGTGCTAGTGGTTTGGCGTCCCGACTAGCGGGAGGGCCGAGCTCCTACGAGCAGTACTTC

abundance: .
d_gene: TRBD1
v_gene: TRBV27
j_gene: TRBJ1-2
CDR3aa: CASSPGPRQGHYGYTF
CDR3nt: TGTGCCAGCAGTCCCGGCCCCCGACAGGGCCACTATGGCTACACCTTC

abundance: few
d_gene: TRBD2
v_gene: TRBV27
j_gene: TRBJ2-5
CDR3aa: CASSFRLAGGGETQYF
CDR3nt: TGTGCCAGCAGTTTCAGACTAGCGGGAGGGGGAGAGACCCAGTACTTC

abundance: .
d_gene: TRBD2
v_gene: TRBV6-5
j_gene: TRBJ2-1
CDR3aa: CASRISGGANEQFF
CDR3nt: TGTGCCAGCAGAATTAGCGGGGGGGCCAATGAGCAGTTCTTC

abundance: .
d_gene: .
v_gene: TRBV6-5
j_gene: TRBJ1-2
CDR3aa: CASRGSGDYGYTF
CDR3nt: TGTGCCAGCAGGGGGAGCGGGGACTATGGCTACACCTTC

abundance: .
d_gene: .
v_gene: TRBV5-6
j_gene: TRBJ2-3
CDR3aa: CASSQGYTQYF
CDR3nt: TGTGCCAGCAGTCAGGGGTATACGCAGTATTTT

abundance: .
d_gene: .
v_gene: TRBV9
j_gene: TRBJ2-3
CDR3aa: CASSVGSAREADTQYF
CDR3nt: TGTGCCAGCAGCGTAGGTTCAGCCAGGGAGGCAGATACGCAGTATTTT

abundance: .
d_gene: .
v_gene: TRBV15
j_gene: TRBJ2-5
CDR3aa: CATSRDGAAQKQYF
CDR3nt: TGTGCCACCAGCAGAGACGGAGCGGCCCAGAAACAGTACTTC

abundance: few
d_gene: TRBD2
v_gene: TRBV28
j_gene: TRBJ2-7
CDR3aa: CASSLRGGLAEAYEQYF
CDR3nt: TGTGCCAGCAGTTTAAGGGGCGGGCTAGCGGAAGCCTACGAGCAGTACTTC

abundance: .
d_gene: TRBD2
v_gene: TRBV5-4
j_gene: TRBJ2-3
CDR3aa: CASSEGGGASDTQYF
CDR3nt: TGTGCCAGCAGCGAGGGCGGGGGGGCATCGGATACGCAGTATTTT

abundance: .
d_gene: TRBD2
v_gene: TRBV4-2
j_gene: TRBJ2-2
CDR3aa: CASSQGGGTLNTGELFF
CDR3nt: TGTGCCAGCAGCCAAGGGGGGGGGACTTTGAACACCGGGGAGCTGTTTTTT

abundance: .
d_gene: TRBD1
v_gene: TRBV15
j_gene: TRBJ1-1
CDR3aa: CATSSDRVDSAFF
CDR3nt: TGTGCCACCAGCAGTGACAGGGTTGATTCAGCTTTCTTT

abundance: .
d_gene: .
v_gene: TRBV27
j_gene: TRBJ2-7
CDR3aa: CASSLWGVKEQYF
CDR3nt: TGTGCCAGCAGCCTATGGGGGGTGAAAGAGCAGTACTTC

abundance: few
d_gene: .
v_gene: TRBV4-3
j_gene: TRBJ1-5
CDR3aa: CASSQDREGNQPQHF
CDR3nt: TGCGCCAGCAGCCAAGACAGGGAGGGCAATCAGCCCCAGCATTTT

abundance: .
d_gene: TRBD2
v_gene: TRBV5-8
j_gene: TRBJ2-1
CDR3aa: CASSFGLAGELNEQFF
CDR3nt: TGTGCCAGCAGTTTCGGACTAGCGGGAGAATTAAATGAGCAGTTCTTC

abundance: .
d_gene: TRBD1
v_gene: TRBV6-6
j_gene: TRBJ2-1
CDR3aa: CASSYGQGGNEQFF
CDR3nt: TGTGCCAGCAGTTACGGACAGGGGGGCAATGAGCAGTTCTTC

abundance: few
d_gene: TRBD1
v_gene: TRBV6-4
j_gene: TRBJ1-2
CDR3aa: CASRLRDRGAYGYTF
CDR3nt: TGTGCCAGCAGGCTCCGGGACAGGGGGGCCTATGGCTACACCTTC

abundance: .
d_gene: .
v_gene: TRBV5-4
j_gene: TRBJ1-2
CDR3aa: CASSPTAGVNYGYTF
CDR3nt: TGTGCCAGCAGCCCCACGGCGGGGGTAAACTATGGCTACACCTTC

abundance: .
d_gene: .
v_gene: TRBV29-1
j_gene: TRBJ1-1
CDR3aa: CSVQPFVDHRGAFF
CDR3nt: TGCAGCGTTCAACCCTTCGTCGACCATCGCGGGGCTTTCTTT

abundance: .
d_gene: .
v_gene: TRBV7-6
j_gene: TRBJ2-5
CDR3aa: CASSALAAGETQYF
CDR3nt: TGTGCCAGCAGCGCCTTAGCGGCGGGGGAGACCCAGTACTTC

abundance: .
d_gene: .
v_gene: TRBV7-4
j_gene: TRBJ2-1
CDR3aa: CASSLVVGHNEQFF
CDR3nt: TGTGCCAGCAGCTTAGTAGTGGGCCACAATGAGCAGTTCTTC

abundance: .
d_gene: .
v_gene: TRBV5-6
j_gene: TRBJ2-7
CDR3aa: CASSFPGGPYGQYF
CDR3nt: TGTGCCAGCAGCTTCCCCGGGGGACCCTACGGGCAGTACTTC

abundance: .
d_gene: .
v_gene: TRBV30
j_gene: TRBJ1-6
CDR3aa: CAWRSSYNSPLHF
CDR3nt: TGTGCCTGGAGGAGCTCCTATAATTCACCCCTCCACTTT

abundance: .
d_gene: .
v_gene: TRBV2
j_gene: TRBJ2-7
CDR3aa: CASKVEENSYEQYF
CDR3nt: TGTGCCAGCAAAGTAGAGGAGAATTCCTACGAGCAGTACTTC

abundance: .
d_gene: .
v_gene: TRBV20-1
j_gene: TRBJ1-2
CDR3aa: CSARPNYGYTF
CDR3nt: TGCAGTGCCCGTCCTAACTATGGCTACACCTTC

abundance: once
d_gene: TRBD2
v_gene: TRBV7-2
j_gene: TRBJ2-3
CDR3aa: CASSRTGGDDTQYF
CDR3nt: TGTGCCAGCAGCCGAACGGGGGGAGATGATACGCAGTATTTT